The present T cell receptor beta chain was sequenced within a study of T cells in Graves' hyperthyroidism and ophthalmopathy. As concerns this clonotype: The antigen is undetermined.

A lack of ophthalmopathy progression within 18 months defined stable Graves' hyperthyroidism. Hyperthyroidism, newly diagnosed and lasting under 2 months, affected patients aged 18 to 65. Each 10 ml fresh peripheral blood draw supplied the PBMCs. TCR beta CDR3 region amplification was performed from RNA transcripts. First-round RT-PCR targeting the TCR CDR3 was performed with the HTBI primer set. TCRdb reprocessed the multiplex PCR reads with MiXCR, giving one entry per CDR3 protein. Of over 700,000 distinct CDR3 sequences in the sample, about two fifths were seen once. This CDR3 is 13 amino acids long. Germline V gives CDR1 SQVTM, CDR2 ANQGSEA. Losses at the gene ends were 7 bases for V and 5 bases for J; bases not matched to a gene: 5. Study results and caveats: Model predictions of ophthalmopathy came a median approximately 6.2 months before onset.

This receptor was identified in a man younger than 35 with Graves' hyperthyroidism. Input material: blood. The chain carries TRBV29-1 and TRBJ2-7, with 13 bases identical to TRBD2. The CDR3 bases are TGCAGCGCCGGGACTAGCGGGATCGACGAGCAGTACTTC. Amino acid sequence: CSAGTSGIDEQYF.